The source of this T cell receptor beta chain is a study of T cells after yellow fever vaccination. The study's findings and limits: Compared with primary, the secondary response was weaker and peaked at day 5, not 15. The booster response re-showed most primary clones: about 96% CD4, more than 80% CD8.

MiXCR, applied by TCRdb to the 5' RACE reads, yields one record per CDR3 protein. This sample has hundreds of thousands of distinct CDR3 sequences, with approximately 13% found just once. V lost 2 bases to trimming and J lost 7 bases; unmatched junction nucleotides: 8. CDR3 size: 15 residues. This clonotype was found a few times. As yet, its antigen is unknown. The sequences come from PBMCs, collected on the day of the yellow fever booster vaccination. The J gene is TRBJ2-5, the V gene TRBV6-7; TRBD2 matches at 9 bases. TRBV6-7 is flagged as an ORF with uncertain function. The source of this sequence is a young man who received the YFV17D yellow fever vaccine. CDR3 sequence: CASSYRREGKGTQYF. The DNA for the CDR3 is TGTGCCAGCAGTTACCGGCGGGAGGGGAAAGGGACCCAGTACTTC.